This TCR beta chain comes out of a study of blood T cells in healthy people across ages (dated by TCRdb to between 2014 and 2016). For the wider study: In model experiments, template switching captured roughly one uniquely barcoded TCR beta cDNA molecule for every two T cells. Using the same blood draw, the study looked at two additional independent replicas of 1 million unique cDNA reads for two donors, one aged 18 to 30 and the other aged 80 or older. To avoid experimental bias, donors of different ages were spread randomly across the sequencing lanes. The donors were split into four age groups: young (average about 16 years), middle-aged (roughly 40), aged (62) and long-lived (under 85). To track age-related changes in TCR beta repertoire diversity, the study relied on deep sequencing normalized with unique cDNA molecular identifiers.

This clonotype was observed a few times. This clone's antigen is unknown. No base quality values were provided; no much bigger clone lies one nucleotide off. CDR3 length: 18 amino acids, cysteine to phenylalanine. Only CDR3 DNA is held: 54 bases, read in frame from base 1. The germline V gene gives CDR1 as MNHEY and CDR2 as SVGEGT. The germline V end is reduced by 4 bases and the J end by 0 bases; junction bases left unmatched: 11. Donors were a few dozen systemically healthy Caucasian individuals from Russia aged about 6 to 100 years. Each donor gave 8 to 10 milliliters of peripheral blood, drawn into EDTA-treated Vacutainer tubes. Ficoll-Paque density-gradient centrifugation was used to isolate PBMCs, with at least 7 million obtained per sample. Trizol reagent was used to extract total RNA from PBMCs, with at least 6 micrograms per sample. For every donor, flow cytometry on a PBMC aliquot measured the percentage of naive CD45RAhigh/CD27high T cells.

The library was obtained by 5' RACE. Sequencer: Illumina HiSeq 2500. A second about 7 to 11 cycle PCR used a sample-barcoded 5' primer and a J-beta primer mix. A unique molecular identifier was introduced onto each TCR beta cDNA molecule by a template-switch 5' adaptor carrying 12 random nucleotides. Each sample yielded at least 2.5 million CDR3-containing paired-end reads. All of the RNA was converted into first-strand cDNA using the Mint cDNA synthesis kit, with a TRBC-specific oligonucleotide serving as the primer. Following uracil-DNA glycosylase treatment, a first 18-cycle PCR with universal primers M1SS and BC2_uni_R was performed on all cDNA. In the original analysis: Each sample was normalized by randomly selecting 1 million high-quality reads, each carrying a distinct molecular identifier. Instead of being binned into consensus sequences, reads with shared molecular identifiers were discarded. MiTCR, with a Q25 quality threshold and the strictest error-elimination algorithm, was used for CDR3 identification, clonotype clustering and error correction. A nonparametric unseen species model using Euler transformation provided a lower-bound estimate of total TCR beta diversity. TCRdb trimmed the raw reads at Q25, called clones with MiXCR and kept productive beta chains. All rows with the same CDR3 protein become a single entry with the most common DNA and genes. For this entry, the V and J calls and clone size follow TCRdb and not the study's own pipeline. The sample records 850,000 to 1,000,000 distinct CDR3 sequences, around 54% of which are singletons. About 22% of the sample is in the top ten clones.

Overall results and qualifications from the work: Because the CMV infection status of the donors was unknown, age-related changes in expanded clonotypes may potentially have been confounded. Observed TCR beta diversity per million T cells fell roughly linearly with age, and a significant reduction was already apparent by age around 40. Conclusive comparison of naive and antigen-experienced compartments was prevented by the profiling of bulk unsorted PBMCs. There was a strong correlation between observed TCR beta diversity and the percentage of naive T cells measured by flow cytometry. Estimates of total diversity from one million sequenced T cells were regarded as lower bounds and underestimates. The long-lived group showed more naive CD4+ T cells, fewer expanded clones and increased TCR diversity than the aged group, suggesting age selection.

This chain is built from TRBV6-2 or TRBV6-3 and TRBJ2-1; TRBD2 fits 8 bases in the junction. This receptor was obtained from a woman between 55 and 75 years old in good health. Sample: blood. The CDR3 reads CASSSPVIAGSSYNEQFF. The sequenced DNA is TGTGCCAGCAGTTCCCCCGTGATAGCGGGGAGCTCCTACAATGAGCAGTTCTTC.